The clone carrying this T cell receptor beta chain was seen only a few times. Its antigen is as yet unknown. These data originate in a study of T-cell memory formation after mild COVID-19. V was shortened by 8 bases and J by 7 bases, with 11 bases between the two germline ends. The CDR3 runs to 11 residues. CDR1 and CDR2 from the germline V gene are SNHLY and FYNNEI. In TCRdb, the 5' RACE reads were re-called with MiXCR into one record per CDR3 protein. The sample shows fewer than 95,000 distinct CDR3 sequences, about 16% of them seen only once. The study, taken as a whole, reports: Whether day 37 second-wave clones are SARS-CoV-2-specific was not confirmed.

The genes are TRBV2 and TRBJ1-1, with D maybe TRBD1 (5 bases). The sequencing input was PBMCs or a T cell subset sorted from them (not recorded which). The source is a man aged 18 to 30 who had mild COVID-19 (a few samples of this study predate the infection). Cell type and time point are not known. The CDR3 sequence is CASGYRIEAFF. The DNA of the CDR3 is TGTGCCAGCGGGTACAGGATTGAAGCTTTCTTT.